This TCR beta chain was recorded in a study of memory CD4+ T cells and cytomegalovirus serostatus. Study overall: Healthy Belgian adult donors included several CMV-positive and some 24 CMV-negative people.

Single viable CD3+CD4+CD8-CD45RO+ cells were sorted as the memory CD4+ T cells. The ends lost 3 bases at V and 1 base at J; junction bases unmatched: 2. The CDR3 spans 14 residues. From germline, CDR1 is SGHVS and CDR2 FQNEAQ. The method was immunoSEQ multiplex PCR; TCRdb's version includes in-frame clones alone and lacks a portion of them. This sample carries 40,000 to 45,000 clones, about 80% of them seen once, and the ten largest clones take around 1.9%. The rearrangement joins TRBV7-8 to TRBJ1-1, with TRBD1 matching 7 bases. The sequence came from an adult in good health and CMV-seronegative. Sample: memory CD4+ T cells from blood. In DNA form, the CDR3 reads TGTGCCAGCAGCTTCTGGACAGGGAACACTGAAGCTTTCTTT. Protein sequence: CASSFWTGNTEAFF.